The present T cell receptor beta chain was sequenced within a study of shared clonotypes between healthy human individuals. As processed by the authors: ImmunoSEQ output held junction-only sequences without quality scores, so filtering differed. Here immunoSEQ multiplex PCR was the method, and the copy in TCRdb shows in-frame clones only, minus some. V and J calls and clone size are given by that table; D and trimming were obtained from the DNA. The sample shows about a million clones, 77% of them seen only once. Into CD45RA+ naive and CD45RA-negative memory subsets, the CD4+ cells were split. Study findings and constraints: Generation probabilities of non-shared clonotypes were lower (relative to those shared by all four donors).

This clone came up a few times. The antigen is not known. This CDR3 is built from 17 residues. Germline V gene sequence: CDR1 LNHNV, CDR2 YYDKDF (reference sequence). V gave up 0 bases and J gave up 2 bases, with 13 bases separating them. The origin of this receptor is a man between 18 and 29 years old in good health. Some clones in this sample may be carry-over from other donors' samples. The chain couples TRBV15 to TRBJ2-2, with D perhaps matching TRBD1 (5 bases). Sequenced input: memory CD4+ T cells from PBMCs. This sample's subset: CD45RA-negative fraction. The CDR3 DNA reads TGTGCCACCAGCAGAGATCCAGGGCCCCTCAACACCGGGGAGCTGTTTTTT. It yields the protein CATSRDPGPLNTGELFF.